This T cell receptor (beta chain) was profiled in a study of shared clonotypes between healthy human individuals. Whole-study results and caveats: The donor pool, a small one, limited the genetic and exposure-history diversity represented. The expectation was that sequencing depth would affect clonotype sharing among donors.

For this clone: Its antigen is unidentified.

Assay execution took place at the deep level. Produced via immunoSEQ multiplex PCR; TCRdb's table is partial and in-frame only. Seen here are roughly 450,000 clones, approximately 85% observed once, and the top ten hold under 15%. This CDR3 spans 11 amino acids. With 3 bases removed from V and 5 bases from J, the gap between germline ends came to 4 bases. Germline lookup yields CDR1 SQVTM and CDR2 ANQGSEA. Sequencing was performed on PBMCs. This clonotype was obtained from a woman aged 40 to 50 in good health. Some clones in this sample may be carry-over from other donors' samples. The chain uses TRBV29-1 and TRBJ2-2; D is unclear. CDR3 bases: TGCAGCGTTGATGAAACCGGGGAGCTGTTTTTT. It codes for CSVDETGELFF.